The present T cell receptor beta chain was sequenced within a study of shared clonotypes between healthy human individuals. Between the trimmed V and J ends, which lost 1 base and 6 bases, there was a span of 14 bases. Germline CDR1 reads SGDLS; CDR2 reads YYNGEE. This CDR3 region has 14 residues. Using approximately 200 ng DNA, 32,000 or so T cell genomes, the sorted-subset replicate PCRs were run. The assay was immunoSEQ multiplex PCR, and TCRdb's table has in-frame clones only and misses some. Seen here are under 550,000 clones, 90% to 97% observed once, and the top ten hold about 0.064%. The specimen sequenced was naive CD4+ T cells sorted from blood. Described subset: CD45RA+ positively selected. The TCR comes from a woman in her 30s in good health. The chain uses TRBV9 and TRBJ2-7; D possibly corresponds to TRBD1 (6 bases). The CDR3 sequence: CASSVFQTRGEQYF. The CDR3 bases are TGTGCCAGCAGCGTATTTCAGACCAGGGGCGAGCAGTACTTC.